The sequence of this TCR beta chain was determined in a study of blood T cell repertoires in COVID-19. Study background: Both acute and convalescent COVID-19 samples were obtained from the United States, Italy and Spain. Sample material is recorded as cDNA or gDNA derived from T cells, B-cell-depleted T cells, or PBMCs.

CDR3 size: 14 residues. The V gene's germline CDR1 is SSHAT and CDR2 FNYEAQ (reference sequence). The V end lost 2 bases, the J end lost 0 bases, and 7 bases lay between the germline ends. Under the authors' procedure: Reference gene primer amplification gave nucleated cell count estimates. Some clones are missing from TCRdb's copy, which holds only in-frame ones; the method was immunoSEQ multiplex PCR. V and J calls and clone size are given by that table; D and trimming were obtained from the DNA. Of about 59,000 clones in the sample, roughly 80% were seen once. The clonotype was recovered from a human donor in a cohort sampled during active COVID-19. V and J are TRBV7-7 and TRBJ2-5; a weak D match, TRBD1 (6 bases). The specimen was peripheral blood. The CDR3 DNA is TGTGCCAGCAGCTTAACAGGGCACCAAGAGACCCAGTACTTC. Encoded protein: CASSLTGHQETQYF.